This T cell receptor (beta chain) appears in the sequencing data of a study of cytomegalovirus exposure and HLA in healthy donors (dated by TCRdb to the late 2010s). Broadly, across the study: In an earlier analysis of 587 of the donors, about 270 Gb of sequence data and roughly 100 million unique TCR beta sequences from about 179 million T cells were reported. An early release that covered about 640 HLA-typed donors contained around 330 gigabases of sequencing data and 70 million to 100 million unique TCR sequences. The genetic ancestry cluster associated with self-reported Caucasian donors included around 76% of the roughly 380 genotyped donors. The study aimed to test whether signatures of past pathogen exposure could be identified by cataloging public T cell receptors. The study profiled the T cell repertoires of hundreds of subjects by immunosequencing and related them to cytomegalovirus serostatus. Besides the first cohort of 550 to 750 subjects, a separate validation cohort made up of over 95 different subjects was used. To predict cytomegalovirus infection status, the study brought together high-throughput TCR immunosequencing, statistical association of individual TCRs with disease status, and machine learning. To study patterns of TCR occurrence, a later analysis re-analyzed previously published TCR beta repertoires from just over 650 donors and added high-resolution HLA genotyping. Rather than using new phenotypic data, the later analysis identified candidate immune exposures from TCR beta sequences and from how often those sequences occurred across donors. An earlier analysis of fewer than 750 of the donors used high-throughput TCR beta sequencing to judge whether each TCR beta V gene segment behaved as functional or pseudogenic. Donor age, sex, ethnicity and CMV serostatus were compiled alongside the repertoire data. In a later genetic analysis, genome-wide SNP genotypes for about three fifths of the roughly 670 donors were used, and that subset was treated as a discovery cohort. All discovery cohort repertoires had been generated on a single sequencing platform. Both class I and class II loci were covered by HLA typing, at four-digit resolution. Typing coverage varied by locus: roughly 629-640 donors for A, B, C, DRB1 and DQB1; roughly 560 for DQA1; about 570 for DPA1; more than 450 for DPB1. Four or five DR-DQ haplotypes were handled as single units for association and clustering because linkage in the cohort was strong. Across about 380 genotyped donors of the cohort, an average of about 240,000 unique TCR beta nucleotide sequences per donor were sequenced, and roughly a sixth of those sequences were non-productive. What the research found in general, with its limitations: The classifier was reported to diagnose cytomegalovirus status with high specificity and sensitivity in both the original and validation cohorts. In a later analysis, TCR association rates were found to vary across HLA loci, with the most associated TCRs seen for DRB1 alleles and the fewest for HLA-C alleles. This cohort had only TCR beta chains sequenced, and the lack of alpha or paired-chain data limited which features could be detected. In a later analysis, HLA-associated TCR beta chains were found to be more clonally expanded and to have lower generation probabilities than equally common non-associated chains. An earlier analysis of approximately 570 of the donors showed that most TCR beta V segments appeared in productive rearrangements either about 87% or about 30% of the time, which broadly matched IMGT annotations. A total of fewer than 200 TCR beta chains were listed by the study as associated with cytomegalovirus. Specific HLA alleles were associated with 15,000 to 20,000 TCR beta sequences at a false discovery rate of 0.05 in a later analysis. Some IMGT-functional V segments, including TRBV6-2 and TRBV6-3, could not be told apart with the 87-base-pair reads, so those segments were excluded. Immune exposure information for the cohort was limited to CMV serostatus. A further reported finding was that TCR beta sequences accurately predicted the HLA-A and HLA-B alleles for most subjects in the first cohort. Because HLA typing was unavailable for some donors at each locus, only the typed subset was used in association tests. A later genetic analysis reported fewer N-insertions in productive TCRs among donors in an Asian-associated ancestry cluster than the roughly 620-donor mean. A later genetic analysis associated a missense DCLRE1C variant with V-gene and J-gene trimming of TCR beta chains, and an independent cohort replicated the association. A few of the identified cytomegalovirus-associated TCR beta chains were confirmed in vitro to be specific for cytomegalovirus antigens. Assigning TCR associations to individual alleles was difficult when HLA alleles, especially DR and DQ, strongly co-occurred. Correlated functional status among segregating V segments might reflect linkage disequilibrium, but an unknown experimental factor could not be ruled out. Most TCR sequences were observed very rarely across donors, whereas some public TCRs were present in many individuals. Sequencing depth was assumed to be roughly uniform across donors in the presence/absence analyses, though that assumption may not hold. It was suggested by the authors that the approach could potentially be generalized to other disease states and immunological phenotypes. According to a later analysis, most CMV-associated TCR beta chains appeared to be HLA-restricted, and the HLA associations seemed to be driven largely by CMV exposure. Over 15 rarely observed V segments, including chromosome 9 orphons, were excluded from the earlier analysis of a few hundred of the donors because counts were too low. A group of highly shared sequence variants was considered likely to be a technical artifact of the sequencing pipeline. A later analysis reported that several top co-occurrence clusters appeared linked to parvovirus B19, influenza, CMV and Epstein-Barr virus.

Comments on this clone: Its antigen remains undetermined. Base quality data are lacking; no much larger clone is found one base away.

The cohort was made up of 666 healthy bone marrow donors. All cohort members were sampled while nominally healthy, although unrecorded immune exposures were likely present. The donor tested CMV seropositive, placing the donor among the 289 seropositive members of the cohort. Every donor gave a peripheral blood sample, and the peripheral blood mononuclear cells from that sample were used for TCR beta sequencing. The Qiagen DNeasy Blood Extraction Kit was used to extract genomic DNA from the blood cell samples. After removal of 4 bases from V and 6 bases from J, the junction retains 5 bases not matched to a gene. The CDR3 contains 14 residues, cysteine and phenylalanine counted. The kept DNA is CDR3 alone, 42 bases in frame from the first base. The germline V gene encodes CDR1 ENHRY and CDR2 SYGVKD. Library preparation used the immunoSEQ multiplex PCR assay. For the multiplex PCR, a mixture combining 60 forward primers for TCR Vbeta segments and 13 reverse primers for TCR Jbeta segments was used. Amplification of the CDR3 region of rearranged TCR beta genes was performed with a multiplex PCR assay on genomic DNA. Amplified TCR beta libraries were sequenced as 87-base-pair reads on the Illumina HiSeq System. The authors' analysis ran thus. A later analysis counted tens of millions of unique TCR beta chains across the 550 to 700 repertoires, and 9 million to 14 million of these chains were shared by at least two donors. Raw reads were error-corrected and collapsed into unique sequences by a nearest-neighbor algorithm in which closely related sequences were merged to remove PCR and sequencing errors. To assign V, D and J gene segments, CDR3 sequences were aligned to IMGT reference sequences. For a sequence to be retained, a match of at least six nucleotides was required to both a V gene segment and a J gene segment. Rearrangements were called productive when the CDR3 lacked stop codons and stayed in frame with V and J; all others were non-productive. Following IMGT convention, CDR3 was defined as the stretch from the second conserved V-encoded cysteine to the conserved J-encoded phenylalanine. Sequences without an unambiguous match to a single V gene segment were excluded from the earlier analysis of over 500 of the donors. In an earlier analysis of approximately 550 of the donors, V segments were called functional above 56.7% productive rearrangements and were called segregating when the between-donor standard deviation exceeded 5%. To diagnose cytomegalovirus status from the catalog of TCR beta chain sequences, a statistical classification framework was built. A later analysis assigned V and J genes by comparing TCR nucleotide sequences with IMGT/GENE-DB human TR gene sequences. In a later analysis, CDR3 sequences and most-parsimonious VDJ recombination scenarios were assigned using the TCRdist pipeline. In a later analysis, each TCR beta chain was defined by its CDR3 amino acid sequence together with its V-gene family, and reads without a unique V-gene family were excluded. In a later analysis, 450 to 600 highly shared, low-generation-probability nucleotide sequences were removed to address suspected cross-contamination and a sequencing artifact. In a later analysis, a clonal expansion index for each public chain was calculated from normalized within-repertoire ranks of inferred template counts. Generation probabilities in a later analysis came from a VDJ recombination model fitted to out-of-frame rearrangements, and those results were checked against IGoR. A later analysis scored TCR-TCR, TCR-HLA and TCR-CMV co-occurrence with hypergeometric tests, applying a repertoire-size bias correction to TCR pairs. To estimate false discovery rates, a later analysis permuted the HLA or CMV assignments 20 times. In a later analysis, co-occurring TCRs were grouped with DBSCAN, and TCRdist sequence similarity was added when clustering was performed within HLA-allele-positive subsets. Repertoires with fewer than 30,000 or more than 120,000 public chains, plus five repertoires with anomalous nucleotide sharing, were excluded from co-occurrence clustering. TCRdb's version of the immuneACCESS table is confined to in-frame rearrangements and falls short of the full clone set. An unresolved V gene accounts for under half of the shortfall where checked; the remainder is of unknown origin. V and J calls and clone size come straight from that table; D and trimming were deduced from the DNA. For this sample the table gives some 200,000 clones, of which 79% were detected only once. Around 1.6% of the sample is taken by the ten largest.

The chain is assembled from TRBV10-3 and TRBJ2-2; TRBD2 matches 7 bases in the middle. Source material: PBMCs. The sequence derives from a girl between 10 and 17 years old in good health and CMV-seropositive. The CDR3 region has the sequence CAISGTSSSGELFF. The DNA is TGTGCCATCAGTGGGACTAGTAGTTCCGGGGAGCTGTTTTTT.